The 10 T cell receptor beta chains below were found in one sample sequenced in a study of blood T cell repertoires in COVID-19. TCRdb's table, derived via immunoSEQ multiplex PCR, lists solely in-frame clones and lacks some. Here the sample spans under 150,000 clones, approximately 91% being singletons. Sequenced input: peripheral blood. All receptors derive from a human donor in a cohort sampled during active COVID-19.

In DNA, the CDR3 is TGTGCCAGCAGTTTCGGTGGTAGCACAGATACGCAGTATTTT. It encodes CASSFGGSTDTQYF. The chain couples TRBV28 to TRBJ2-3; D not certain. V lost 3 bases, J lost 0 bases, and 7 bases lay in between. From germline, CDR1 is MDHEN and CDR2 SYDVKM. CDR3 size: 14 residues. Together with reference TRBV28 and TRBJ2-3, the CDR3 gives the full variable domain: DVKVTQSSRYLVKRTGEKVFLECVQDMDHENMFWYRQDPGLGLRLIYFSYDVKMKEKGDIPEGYSVSREKKERFSLILESASTNQTSMYLCASSFGGSTDTQYFGPGTRLTVL.

V and J are TRBV28 and TRBJ1-5; D is unresolved. This CDR3 is 15 amino acids long. From germline, CDR1 is MDHEN and CDR2 SYDVKM. The V end lost 1 base, the J end lost 3 bases, and 10 bases lay between the germline ends. The CDR3 DNA reads TGTGCCAGCAGTTTATTGCCCTTACTCAATCAGCCCCAGCATTTT. Translating gives CASSLLPLLNQPQHF.

The chain uses TRBV12-3 or TRBV12-4 and TRBJ2-3, with D possibly TRBD1 on 5 matching bases. CDR3 size: 13 residues. V was clipped by 6 bases and J by 3 bases, with 10 bases between them. The CDR3 region has the DNA TGTGCCAGCAGACCAAGGGGAACAGATACGCAGTATTTT. This translates into CASRPRGTDTQYF.

CDR3 in amino acids: CASSRDRSGANVLTF. The CDR3 coding sequence is TGTGCCAGTAGCCGCGACAGGTCTGGGGCCAACGTCCTGACTTTC. The chain has TRBV19 and TRBJ2-6; maybe TRBD1 (6 bases). The CDR3 covers 15 residues. V was clipped by 6 bases and J by 1 base, with 10 bases between them. Germline V gene lookup returns CDR1 LNHDA and CDR2 SQIVND (reference sequence).

This rearrangement joins TRBV9 to TRBJ1-2; no definite D call. This CDR3 is built from 12 residues. V lost 5 bases, J lost 0 bases, and 5 bases lay in between. Germline values: CDR1 SGDLS, CDR2 YYNGEE. This CDR3 is CASSKTNYGYTF. CDR3 nucleotide sequence: TGTGCCAGCAGTAAAACTAACTATGGCTACACCTTC.

V is TRBV19 and J is TRBJ1-2, with D tentatively TRBD1 (6 bases). Germline assignment: CDR1 LNHDA and CDR2 SQIVND (reference sequence). The CDR3 has 15 amino acids. The V and J ends lost 7 bases and 2 bases respectively, with 17 bases between them. Here the CDR3 DNA reads TGTGCCAGTAAGCTCCGGGACAACCCGAACTATGGCTACACCTTC. It translates to CASKLRDNPNYGYTF.

The V call is TRBV6-5, the J call TRBJ1-2; 8 nucleotides line up with TRBD1. With V trimmed by 3 bases and J by 4 bases, 10 bases remained unmatched. Germline CDR1 and CDR2: MNHEY and SVGAGI. The CDR3 sequence is 16 residues long. This chain's CDR3 is CASSYFPYTGGYGYTF. CDR3 in DNA: TGTGCCAGCAGTTATTTCCCGTATACAGGGGGCTATGGCTACACCTTC.

This chain uses TRBV19 with TRBJ1-2; possible D gene TRBD1, 5 bases. The germline CDR1 and CDR2 sequences are LNHDA and SQIVND (reference sequence). The CDR3 loop spans 13 amino acids. The V end lost 3 bases, the J end lost 7 bases, and 12 bases lay between the germline ends. DNA for the CDR3: TGTGCCAGTAGTATCTCGACAGAGACTGGCTACACCTTC. This sequence encodes CASSISTETGYTF.

The chain is built from TRBV28 and TRBJ2-1; tentative D call: TRBD2 (5 bases). This CDR3 contains 14 residues. CDR1 is MDHEN, CDR2 SYDVKM, per germline. V gave up 5 bases and J gave up 8 bases, with 16 bases separating them. CDR3 bases: TGTGCCAGCAGTAAGCTAGCAAGGTTGTATGAGCAGTTCTTC. Its protein is CASSKLARLYEQFF.

The chain carries TRBV13 and TRBJ2-7, with 8 positions matching TRBD1. The CDR3 extends over 16 amino acids. Germline-derived CDR1 and CDR2 are PRHDT and FYEKMQ (reference sequence). J lost 2 bases, V lost 4 bases, and 10 bases had no gene match. For the CDR3, the DNA is TGTGCCAGCAGCTCTCGGGGCGGGACAGGTCCCTACGAGCAGTACTTC. It is translated as CASSSRGGTGPYEQYF.